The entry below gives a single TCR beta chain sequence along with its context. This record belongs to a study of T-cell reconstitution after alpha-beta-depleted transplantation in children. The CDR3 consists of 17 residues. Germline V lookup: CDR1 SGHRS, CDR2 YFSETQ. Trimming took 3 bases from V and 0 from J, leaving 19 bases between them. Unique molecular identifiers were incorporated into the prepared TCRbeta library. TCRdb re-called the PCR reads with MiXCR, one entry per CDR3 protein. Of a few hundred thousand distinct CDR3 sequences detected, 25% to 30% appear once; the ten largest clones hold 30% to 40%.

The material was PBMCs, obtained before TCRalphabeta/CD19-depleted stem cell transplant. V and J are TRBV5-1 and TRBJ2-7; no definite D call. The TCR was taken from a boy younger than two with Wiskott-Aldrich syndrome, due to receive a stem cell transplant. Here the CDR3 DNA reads TGCGCCAGCAGCTCCCTTACCAAAGACGGAGCCTCCTACGAGCAGTACTTC. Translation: CASSSLTKDGASYEQYF.